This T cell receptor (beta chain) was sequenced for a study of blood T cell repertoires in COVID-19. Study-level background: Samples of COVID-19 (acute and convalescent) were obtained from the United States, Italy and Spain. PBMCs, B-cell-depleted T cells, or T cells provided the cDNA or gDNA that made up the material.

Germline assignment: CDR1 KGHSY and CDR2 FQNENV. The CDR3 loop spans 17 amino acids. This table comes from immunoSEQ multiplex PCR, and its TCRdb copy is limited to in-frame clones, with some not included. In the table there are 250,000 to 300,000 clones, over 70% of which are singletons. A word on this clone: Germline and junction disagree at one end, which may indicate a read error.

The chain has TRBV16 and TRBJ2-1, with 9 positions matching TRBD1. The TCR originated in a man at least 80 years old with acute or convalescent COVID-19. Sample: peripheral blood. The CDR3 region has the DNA TGTGCCAGCAGCCAATCGCTGGGACAGGGATTCTACAGTGAGCAGTTCTTC. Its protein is CASSQSLGQGFYSEQFF.